Below are 20 T cell receptor beta chains sequenced from a single sample in a study of blood T cell repertoires in COVID-19. Only in-frame clones appear in the TCRdb table, and some are missing; sequencing was by immunoSEQ multiplex PCR. This table has approximately 76,000 clones, 87% appearing once. The material sequenced was peripheral blood. These receptors were taken from a man between 25 and 39 years old with acute or convalescent COVID-19.

The gene calls are TRBV7-2 and TRBJ1-3; D might be TRBD1 (5 bases). V lost 3 bases, J lost 3 bases, and 9 bases lay in between. The CDR3 length is 14 residues. From germline, CDR1 is SGHTA and CDR2 FQGNSA. The CDR3 loop is CASSFGGGGNTIYF. The DNA of the CDR3 is TGTGCCAGCAGCTTTGGGGGAGGTGGAAACACCATATATTTT.

The genes are TRBV30 and TRBJ1-5, with D unclear. CDR1 is GTSNPN, CDR2 SVGIG, per germline (reference sequence). The CDR3 runs to 13 residues. Deletions cut 1 base from V and 5 bases from J, with 9 bases between. The CDR3 is CAWSEGGHQPQHF. The CDR3 DNA reads as TGTGCCTGGAGTGAAGGCGGTCATCAGCCCCAGCATTTT.

Here the CDR3 reads CATSRGDSNNEQFF. CDR3 bases: TGTGCCACCAGCAGAGGGGACAGTAACAATGAGCAGTTCTTC. The genes are TRBV15 and TRBJ2-1; 7 bases are shared with TRBD1. Germline V gives CDR1 LNHNV, CDR2 YYDKDF (reference sequence). The length of the CDR3 is 14 residues. Losses at the gene ends were 1 base for V and 5 bases for J; bases not matched to a gene: 2.

The rearrangement joins TRBV6-5 to TRBJ2-1; TRBD2 might be the D (6 bases). The CDR3 spans 15 residues. Looked up from germline, CDR1 is MNHEY and CDR2 is SVGAGI. V shed 5 bases and J shed 2 bases, with 13 bases lying between them. In DNA, the CDR3 is TGTGCCAGCAGTCGGGCTAGCGTTCCCTACAATGAGCAGTTCTTC. Protein: CASSRASVPYNEQFF.

V usage is TRBV9 and J usage is TRBJ2-2; TRBD2 matches at 10 bases. V lost 0 bases and J lost 6; bases outside the gene matches: 5. In germline, CDR1 is SGDLS, CDR2 YYNGEE. The CDR3 runs to 16 residues. For the CDR3, the DNA is TGTGCCAGCAGCGTAGGCCTAGCGGGAGTCCCCGGGGAGCTGTTTTTT. It translates to CASSVGLAGVPGELFF.

The chain uses TRBV9 and TRBJ2-2; D gene unclear. The CDR3 has 13 amino acids. With 0 bases removed from V and 10 bases from J, the gap between germline ends came to 10 bases. CDR1 is SGDLS, CDR2 YYNGEE, per germline. CDR3: CASSVATEAELFF. The CDR3, as DNA: TGTGCCAGCAGCGTAGCTACTGAGGCGGAGCTGTTTTTT.

The genes are TRBV3-1 (or the pseudogene TRBV3-2) and TRBJ1-2; D remains unclear. Trimming cost V 0 bases and J 4 bases, with 12 bases left between them. This CDR3 region has 15 residues. The germline gives CDR1 LGHDT, CDR2 YNNKEL (reference sequence). Written as DNA, the CDR3 is TGTGCCAGCAGCCAAGACCTCCAGGTGTTCTATGGCTACACCTTC. It encodes CASSQDLQVFYGYTF.

The chain recombines TRBV3-1 (or the pseudogene TRBV3-2) with TRBJ1-6, with D hard to call. V gave up 4 bases and J gave up 5 bases, with 12 bases separating them. The CDR3 is 15 amino acids. CDR1 and CDR2 from the germline V gene are LGHDT and YNNKEL (reference sequence). This CDR3 is CASSRGGTHNSPLHF. As DNA, the CDR3 is TGTGCCAGCAGCCGGGGAGGAACTCATAATTCACCCCTCCACTTT.

This chain links TRBV28 with TRBJ2-7; D may be TRBD1 (6 bases). Germline lookup yields CDR1 MDHEN and CDR2 SYDVKM. This CDR3 has 13 amino acids. V dropped 6 bases and J dropped 2 bases, with 11 bases sitting between them. CDR3 residues: CASREQGTYEQYF. The DNA of the CDR3 is TGTGCCAGCAGGGAACAGGGCACCTACGAGCAGTACTTC.

This chain links TRBV12-3 or TRBV12-4 with TRBJ1-2; 8 bases fit TRBD1. CDR3 length: 12 residues. V was clipped by 5 bases and J by 4 bases; unmatched bases: 0. CDR3 in amino acids: CASSGTGYGYTF. As DNA, the CDR3 is TGTGCCAGCAGTGGGACAGGCTATGGCTACACCTTC.

The CDR3 DNA follows: TGTGCCAGCAGTGTGCCCAGGGGCCTTCAGCCCCAGCATTTT. Protein: CASSVPRGLQPQHF. The chain combines TRBV28 with TRBJ1-5; D might be TRBD1 (6 bases). The CDR3 covers 14 residues. Deletions cut 5 bases from V and 6 bases from J, with 14 bases between. Germline V gene lookup returns CDR1 MDHEN and CDR2 SYDVKM.

This chain links TRBV3-1 (or the pseudogene TRBV3-2) with TRBJ2-5, with 8 bases lining up with TRBD2. CDR3 size: 17 residues. In germline, CDR1 is LGHDT, CDR2 YNNKEL (reference sequence). Trimming took 1 base from V and 4 from J; bases not matched to a gene: 11. The CDR3 spells CASSQGWVGTSLETQYF. CDR3 DNA sequence: TGTGCCAGCAGCCAAGGCTGGGTAGGGACTAGTTTAGAGACCCAGTACTTC.

This CDR3 reads CAWSVGGPRQTQYF. The CDR3 DNA reads TGTGCCTGGAGTGTAGGGGGTCCCAGGCAGACCCAGTACTTC. This rearrangement joins TRBV30 to TRBJ2-5, with D possibly TRBD1 on 6 matching bases. Trimming cost V 0 bases and J 6 bases, with 14 bases left between them. CDR3 length: 14 residues. Germline assignment: CDR1 GTSNPN and CDR2 SVGIG (reference sequence).

This clone came up a few times. V usage is TRBV7-6 and J usage is TRBJ2-7, with D possibly matching TRBD2 (6 bases). CDR1 is SGHVS and CDR2 is FNYEAQ in the germline V gene. This CDR3 region has 15 residues. Trimming removed 3 bases from V and 1 base from J, with 13 bases in between. The DNA for the CDR3 is TGTGCCAGCAGCTTCGGGTCCGGAGGGTCCTACGAGCAGTACTTC. Encoded protein: CASSFGSGGSYEQYF.

The J gene is TRBJ2-2, the V gene TRBV28; 8 bases map to TRBD2. This CDR3 spans 16 amino acids. The ends lost 2 bases at V and 6 bases at J; junction bases unmatched: 8. Per the germline V gene, CDR1 is MDHEN and CDR2 is SYDVKM. This CDR3 is CASSLTGLVLAGELFF. The CDR3 DNA reads TGTGCCAGCAGTTTAACGGGACTAGTGTTGGCCGGGGAGCTGTTTTTT.

The chain links TRBV4-3 to TRBJ1-4; D unresolved. V lost 0 bases and J lost 3, with 8 bases in between. From germline, CDR1 is LGHNA and CDR2 YSLEER. There are 15 residues in the CDR3. The CDR3 DNA is TGCGCCAGCAGCCAAGATAGAGGGTCTAATGAAAAACTGTTTTTT. Amino acids: CASSQDRGSNEKLFF.

The chain has TRBV12-3 or TRBV12-4 and TRBJ2-1; D may be TRBD1 (5 bases). The CDR3 contains 12 residues. V was shortened by 4 bases and J by 12 bases, with 13 bases between the two germline ends. The CDR3 DNA is TGTGCCAGCAGTTGGGGCCTTGCCGGGCAGTTCTTC. The encoded protein is CASSWGLAGQFF.

The CDR3 loop is CASSRETGGDIQYF. The CDR3 DNA reads TGTGCCAGCAGTAGGGAGACAGGGGGGGACATTCAGTACTTC. This chain connects TRBV6-5 to TRBJ2-4; TRBD1 matches at 9 bases. The CDR3 is made up of 14 amino acids. Germline CDR1 reads MNHEY; CDR2 reads SVGAGI. With 5 bases clipped from V and 8 bases from J, the junction kept 7 bases outside the gene matches.

The chain employs TRBV7-2 and TRBJ2-1, with 9 bases identical to TRBD1. CDR3 size: 15 residues. Trimming cost V 2 bases and J 7 bases; bases outside gene matches: 6. CDR1 and CDR2 from the germline V gene are SGHTA and FQGNSA. The CDR3 loop reads CASSLLGTGRNEQFF. CDR3 DNA sequence: TGTGCCAGCAGCTTACTCGGGACAGGGAGGAATGAGCAGTTCTTC.

This clone was picked up one time. V usage is TRBV12-3 or TRBV12-4 and J usage is TRBJ2-7, with a weak D call TRBD2 (6 bases). Trimming removed 0 bases from V and 6 bases from J, with 6 bases in between. There are 12 residues in the CDR3. The CDR3 sequence: CASSLAGGEQYF. The CDR3 region has the DNA TGTGCCAGCAGTTTAGCGGGGGGCGAGCAGTACTTC.